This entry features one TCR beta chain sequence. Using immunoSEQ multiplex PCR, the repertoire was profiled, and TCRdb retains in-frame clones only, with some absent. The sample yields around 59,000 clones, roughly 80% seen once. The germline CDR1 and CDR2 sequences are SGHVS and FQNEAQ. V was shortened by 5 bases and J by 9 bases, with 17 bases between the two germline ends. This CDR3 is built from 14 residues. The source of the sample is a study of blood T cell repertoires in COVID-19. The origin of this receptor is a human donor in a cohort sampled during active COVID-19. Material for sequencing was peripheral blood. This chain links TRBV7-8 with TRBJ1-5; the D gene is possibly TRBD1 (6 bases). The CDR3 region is CASSALQGWGPQHF. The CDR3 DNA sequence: TGTGCCAGCAGCGCCTTACAGGGCTGGGGGCCCCAGCATTTT.